This T cell receptor beta chain was observed in a study of blood T cell repertoires in COVID-19 (dated by TCRdb to the early 2020s). Regarding the study in general: Samples covering the acute and convalescent phases of COVID-19 were provided by collaborators in the United States, Italy and Spain. HLA class I and class II types, where available, came from metadata supplied by the sample provider rather than from assay-based typing. Subjects who had been exposed to COVID-19, were actively infected with it, or had recovered from it provided the deeply sampled blood TCRbeta repertoires that made up the dataset. The repertoires were made available in a free public database intended to serve as a resource for research on the immune response to SARS-CoV-2. Samples came from the ongoing ImmuneRACE study (first 160 participants) plus 1,254 subjects from 6 global collaborators. The material from the prospective study consisted of cDNA or gDNA derived from T cells, B-cell-depleted T cells, or PBMCs. Sample metadata almost always included a de-identified subject ID, COVID-19 status, age in years and sex.

Points on this clone: There is no known antigen for this receptor. Base qualities are not at hand, and no much larger clone is one base apart.

Participants in the prospective study were aged roughly 18 to 89 years, lived in under 30 United States geographic areas, and enrolled through a virtual design. In the prospective study, cohorts were assigned on the basis of participant-reported clinical history obtained from a screening survey and a study questionnaire. A participant counted as exposed if, within 2 weeks of entering the study, that participant had been in contact with someone who had a PCR-confirmed or clinician-diagnosed COVID-19 case. Mobile phlebotomists in the prospective study collected whole blood, serum and a nasopharyngeal or oropharyngeal swab from every participant. Prospective study participants could optionally give additional blood draws and questionnaires over a roughly 2-month period. Prospective study blood samples were shipped either frozen or at room temperature before DNA extraction. The full study reports these points: The quantity of clinical and demographic metadata differed by source and by participant and was supplied without curation.

The immunoSEQ Assay, a bias-controlled multiplex PCR, was used to amplify TCRbeta CDR3 regions from genomic DNA. In the paper's pipeline: Within the assay, amplification of reference gene primers was used to estimate how many nucleated cells each sample contained. To quantify the absolute abundance of each unique TCRbeta CDR3 rearrangement, sequence reads were collapsed and filtered. For each sample, productive Simpson clonality was calculated by taking the square root of Simpson's diversity index across productive rearrangements. TCRdb mirrors the immuneACCESS table, restricted to in-frame sequences. Some clones are absent from its copies; in checked studies, under half trace to an unresolved V gene, and the reason for the others is unknown. The V and J calls and clone size are taken from that table; D and trimming were inferred from the DNA. The table for this sample lists 250,000 or so clones; approximately 89% of them were counted only once. The ten most abundant clones make up approximately 2.7% of the sample.

The CDR3 runs 15 residues from the cysteine to the phenylalanine. Solely the CDR3 DNA is kept, with 45 bases framed from the first base. CDR1 SGHTA and CDR2 FQGTGA were looked up in the germline V gene. V has 0 bases trimmed and J has 8 bases trimmed; junction bases matching no gene number 5. Recombination connected TRBV7-3 to TRBJ2-1; 9 nucleotides in the junction match TRBD1. The TCR originated in a man aged 35-49 years who had been exposed to COVID-19. The material sequenced was PBMCs or T cells enriched from blood (not recorded which). The nucleotide sequence is given as TGTGCCAGCAGCTTAACCGGGACAGGGAACCATGAGCAGTTCTTC. This translates into CASSLTGTGNHEQFF.